The rows below give T cell receptor beta chains drawn from one sample of a study of early T cells in non-severe SARS-CoV-2 infection. TCRdb recomputed calls from the 5' RACE reads with MiXCR, one row per CDR3 protein. The data show 65,000 to 75,000 distinct CDR3 sequences, roughly 10% seen once. The sequencing input was whole blood. The receptors stem from an adult who was a healthcare worker with PCR-confirmed SARS-CoV-2 infection or an uninfected control (not recorded which). Both conserved end residues are part of each CDR3.

V	J	length	CDR3
TRBV20-1	TRBJ2-3	11	CSRLMGDTQYF
TRBV29-1	TRBJ2-4	14	CSVETVKAKNIQYF
TRBV2	TRBJ2-3	15	CASSGTSGLTDTQYF
TRBV20-1	TRBJ2-7	16	CSARDPQRVGEYEQYF
TRBV9	TRBJ2-3	14	CASSVGPTRDTQYF
TRBV7-8	TRBJ1-5	17	CASSLGPGQRGGQPQHF
TRBV12-3/TRBV12-4	TRBJ2-7	16	CASSLAGAGGSHEQYF
TRBV5-6	TRBJ2-1	16	CASSALREKLSDEQFF
TRBV27	TRBJ2-6	15	CASRRQADPSNVLTF
TRBV10-3	TRBJ2-1	13	CAISAPRLNEQFF
TRBV25-1	TRBJ2-1	17	CASSEATGTSLYNEQFF
TRBV3-1	TRBJ2-1	13	CASSLPNSNEQFF
TRBV19	TRBJ2-5	15	CASSTGEGGQETQYF
TRBV20-1	TRBJ2-5	14	CSAREDWGGVAQYF
TRBV19	TRBJ2-2	14	CASSSRSVTGELFF
TRBV12-3/TRBV12-4	TRBJ1-2	12	CASSRTGDGYTF
TRBV7-8	TRBJ2-1	16	CASRRDTGTRRNEQFF
TRBV24-1	TRBJ2-1	13	CATSDWNGNEQFF
TRBV20-1	TRBJ1-1	15	CSARDQAGRATEAFF
TRBV18	TRBJ1-1	13	CASSPTRNTEAFF
TRBV20-1	TRBJ2-3	14	CSAKTPGQADTQYF
TRBV2	TRBJ2-7	14	CASMRGKRSYEQYF
TRBV5-1	TRBJ2-3	15	CASSPGDRARDTQYF
TRBV5-4	TRBJ2-3	15	CASSLAGLRGDTQYF
TRBV5-1	TRBJ2-2	16	CASSFTIDPNTGELFF
TRBV9	TRBJ1-2	15	CASSVQENWLGGYTF
TRBV6-1	TRBJ2-7	13	CASSEAGDRGLYF
TRBV20-1	TRBJ2-1	18	CSAAGGLAGGGSYNEQFF
TRBV4-2	TRBJ1-3	13	CASSQQRGNTIYF
TRBV2	TRBJ1-6	14	CASASTGGYSPLHF
TRBV27	TRBJ1-2	14	CASSFGGQNYGYTF
TRBV20-1	TRBJ2-1	14	CSARDPGRLNEQFF
TRBV2	TRBJ2-7	13	CASNVARSYEQYF
TRBV10-3	TRBJ1-2	13	CAISLGQGFSYTF
TRBV3-1	TRBJ1-4	16	CASSQDRTLRSEKLFF
TRBV20-1	TRBJ1-4	14	CSAAHGGTNEKLFF
TRBV27	TRBJ2-4	16	CASSLRQTLAKNIQYF
TRBV4-1	TRBJ2-2	18	CASSQDAAGRRKTGELFF
TRBV6-1	TRBJ1-5	12	CASSWTDQPQHF
TRBV18	TRBJ2-3	17	CASSPYRQGLSTDTQYF
TRBV19	TRBJ2-7	16	CATAAEGTSASYEQYF
TRBV6-1	TRBJ2-1	13	CASSEGAPPAQFF
TRBV11-2	TRBJ1-1	15	CASSLDFPGGTEAFF
TRBV12-3/TRBV12-4	TRBJ2-1	15	CASSRGTSGSREQFF
TRBV12-3/TRBV12-4	TRBJ2-5	15	CASSLTGGGQETQYF
TRBV13	TRBJ2-3	15	CASSLGKTSGGTQYF
TRBV7-9	TRBJ2-3	14	CASRSGMSPDTQYF